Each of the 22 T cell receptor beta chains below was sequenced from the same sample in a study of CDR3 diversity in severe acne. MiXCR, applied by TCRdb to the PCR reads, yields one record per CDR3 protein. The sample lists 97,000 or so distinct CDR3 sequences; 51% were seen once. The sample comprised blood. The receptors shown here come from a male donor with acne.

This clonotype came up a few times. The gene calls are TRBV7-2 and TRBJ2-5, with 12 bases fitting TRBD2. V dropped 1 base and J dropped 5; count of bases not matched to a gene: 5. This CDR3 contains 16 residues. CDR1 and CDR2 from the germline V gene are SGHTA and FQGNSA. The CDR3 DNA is TGTGCCAGCAGCTTAGGACTAGCGGGAGCGCGGGAGACCCAGTACTTC. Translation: CASSLGLAGARETQYF.

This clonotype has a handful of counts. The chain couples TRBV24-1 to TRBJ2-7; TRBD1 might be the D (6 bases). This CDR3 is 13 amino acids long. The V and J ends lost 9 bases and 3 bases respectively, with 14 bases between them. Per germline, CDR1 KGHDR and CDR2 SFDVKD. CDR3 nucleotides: TGTGCCACCTCCGTTGGACAGAACTACGAGCAGTACTTC. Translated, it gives CATSVGQNYEQYF.

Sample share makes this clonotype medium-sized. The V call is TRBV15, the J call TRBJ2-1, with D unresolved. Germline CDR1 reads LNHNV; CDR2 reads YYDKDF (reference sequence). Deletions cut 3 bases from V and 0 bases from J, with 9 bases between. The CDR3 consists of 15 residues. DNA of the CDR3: TGTGCCACCAGCAGTGAATACCTCTCCTACAATGAGCAGTTCTTC. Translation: CATSSEYLSYNEQFF.

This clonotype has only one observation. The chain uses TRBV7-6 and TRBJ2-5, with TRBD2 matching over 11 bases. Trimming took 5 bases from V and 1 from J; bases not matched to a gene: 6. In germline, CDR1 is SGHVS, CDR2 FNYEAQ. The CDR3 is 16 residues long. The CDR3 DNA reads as TGTGCCAGCAGCAAACCGGGACTAGCGGTCCAAGAGACCCAGTACTTC. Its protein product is CASSKPGLAVQETQYF.

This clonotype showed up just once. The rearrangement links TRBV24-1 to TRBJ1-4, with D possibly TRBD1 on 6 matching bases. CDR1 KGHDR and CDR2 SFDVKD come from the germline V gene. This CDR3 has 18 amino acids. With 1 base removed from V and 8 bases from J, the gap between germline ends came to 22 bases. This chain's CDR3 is CATSDLASGQGRNEKLFF. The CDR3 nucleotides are TGTGCCACCAGTGATTTAGCATCGGGCCAGGGGAGGAACGAAAAACTGTTTTTT.

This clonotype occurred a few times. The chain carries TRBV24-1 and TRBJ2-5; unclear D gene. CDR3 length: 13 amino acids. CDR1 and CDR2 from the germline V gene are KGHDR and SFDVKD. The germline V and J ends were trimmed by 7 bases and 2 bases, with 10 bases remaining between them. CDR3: CATSPGAQETQYF. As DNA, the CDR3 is TGTGCCACCAGCCCCGGAGCACAAGAGACCCAGTACTTC.

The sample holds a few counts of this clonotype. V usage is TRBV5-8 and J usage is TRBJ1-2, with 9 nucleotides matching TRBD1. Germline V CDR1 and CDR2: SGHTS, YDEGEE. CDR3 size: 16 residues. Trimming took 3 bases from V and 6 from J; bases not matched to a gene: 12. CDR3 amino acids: CASSWISGQGFDGYTF. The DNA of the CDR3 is TGTGCCAGCAGCTGGATCTCCGGACAGGGGTTTGATGGCTACACCTTC.

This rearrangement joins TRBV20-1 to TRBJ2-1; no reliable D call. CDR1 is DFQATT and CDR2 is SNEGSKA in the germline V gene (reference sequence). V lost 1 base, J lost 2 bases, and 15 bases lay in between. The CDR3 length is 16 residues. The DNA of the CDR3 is TGCAGTGCTAGAGTCCTCACCAGCAACACCTACAATGAGCAGTTCTTC. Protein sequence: CSARVLTSNTYNEQFF.

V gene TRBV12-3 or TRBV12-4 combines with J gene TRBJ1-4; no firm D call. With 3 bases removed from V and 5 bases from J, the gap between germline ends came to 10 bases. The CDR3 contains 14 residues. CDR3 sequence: CASSFIFPNEKLFF. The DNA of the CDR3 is TGTGCCAGCAGTTTTATCTTCCCGAATGAAAAACTGTTTTTT.

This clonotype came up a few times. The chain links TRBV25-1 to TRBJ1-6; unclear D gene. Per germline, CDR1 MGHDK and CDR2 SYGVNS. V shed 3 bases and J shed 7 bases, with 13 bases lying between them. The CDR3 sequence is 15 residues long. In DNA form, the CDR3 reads TGTGCCAGCAGTGATGTAGGGAAGTGGAATTCACCCCTCCACTTT. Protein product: CASSDVGKWNSPLHF.

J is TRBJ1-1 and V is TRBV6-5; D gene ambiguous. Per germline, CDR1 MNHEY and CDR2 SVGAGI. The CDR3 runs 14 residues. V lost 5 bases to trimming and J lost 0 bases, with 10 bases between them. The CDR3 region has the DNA TGTGCCAGCAGTCCCACTCCGTTGAACACTGAAGCTTTCTTT. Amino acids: CASSPTPLNTEAFF.

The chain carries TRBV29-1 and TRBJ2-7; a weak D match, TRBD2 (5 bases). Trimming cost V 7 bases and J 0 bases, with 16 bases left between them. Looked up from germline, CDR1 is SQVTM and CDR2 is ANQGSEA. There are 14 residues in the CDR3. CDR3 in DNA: TGCAGCGGGACCAGAGGGCCAAGCTCCTACGAGCAGTACTTC. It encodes CSGTRGPSSYEQYF.

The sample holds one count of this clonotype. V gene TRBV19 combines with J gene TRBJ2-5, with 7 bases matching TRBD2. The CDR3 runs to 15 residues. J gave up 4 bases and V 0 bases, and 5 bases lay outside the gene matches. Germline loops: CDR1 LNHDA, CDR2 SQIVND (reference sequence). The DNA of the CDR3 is TGTGCCAGTAGTATAGATCTGTCTAGCGGAGAGACCCAGTACTTC. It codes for CASSIDLSSGETQYF.

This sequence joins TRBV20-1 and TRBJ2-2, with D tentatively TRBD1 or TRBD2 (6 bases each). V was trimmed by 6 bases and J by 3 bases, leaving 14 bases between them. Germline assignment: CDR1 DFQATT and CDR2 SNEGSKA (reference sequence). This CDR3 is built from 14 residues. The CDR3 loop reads CSAQGGFYTGELFF. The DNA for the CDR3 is TGCAGTGCCCAAGGGGGGTTTTACACCGGGGAGCTGTTTTTT.

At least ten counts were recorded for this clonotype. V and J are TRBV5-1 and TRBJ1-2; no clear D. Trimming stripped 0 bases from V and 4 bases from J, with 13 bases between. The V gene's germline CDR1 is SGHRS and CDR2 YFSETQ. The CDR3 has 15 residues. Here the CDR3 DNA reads TGCGCCAGCAGCTTGGGGACGGACGGATTCTATGGCTACACCTTC. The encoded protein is CASSLGTDGFYGYTF.

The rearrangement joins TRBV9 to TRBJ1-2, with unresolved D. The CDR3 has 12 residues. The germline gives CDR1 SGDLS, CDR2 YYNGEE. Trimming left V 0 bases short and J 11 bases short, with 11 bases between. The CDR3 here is CASSVGGLGYTF. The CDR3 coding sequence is TGTGCCAGCAGCGTAGGGGGTTTGGGATACACCTTC. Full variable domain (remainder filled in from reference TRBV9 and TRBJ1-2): DSGVTQTPKHLITATGQRVTLRCSPRSGDLSVYWYQQSLDQGLQFLIQYYNGEERAKGNILERFSAQQFPDLHSELNLSSLELGDSALYFCASSVGGLGYTFGSGTRLTVV.

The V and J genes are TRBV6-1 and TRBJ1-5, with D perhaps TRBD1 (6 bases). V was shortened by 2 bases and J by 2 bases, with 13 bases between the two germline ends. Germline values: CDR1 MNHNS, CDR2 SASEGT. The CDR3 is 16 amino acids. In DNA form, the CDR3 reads TGTGCCAGCAGTGAACGGGGCAGGGGCGGCAATCAGCCCCAGCATTTT. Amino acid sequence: CASSERGRGGNQPQHF.

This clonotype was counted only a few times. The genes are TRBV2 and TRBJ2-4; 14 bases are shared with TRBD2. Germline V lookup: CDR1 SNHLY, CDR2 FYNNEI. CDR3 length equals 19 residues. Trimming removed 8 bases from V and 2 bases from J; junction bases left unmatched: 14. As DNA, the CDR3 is TGTGCCAGCGATTTAGGAGGACTAGCGGGAGGAAACCCCAAAAACATTCAGTACTTC. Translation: CASDLGGLAGGNPKNIQYF.

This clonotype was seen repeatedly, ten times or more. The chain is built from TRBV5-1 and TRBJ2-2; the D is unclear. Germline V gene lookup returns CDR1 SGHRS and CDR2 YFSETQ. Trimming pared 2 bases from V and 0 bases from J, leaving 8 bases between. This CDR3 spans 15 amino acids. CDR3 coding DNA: TGCGCCAGCAGCTTCAGACTGCCGAACACCGGGGAGCTGTTTTTT. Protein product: CASSFRLPNTGELFF.

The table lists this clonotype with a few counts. The CDR3 is CASRVTSGRGTDTQYF. The CDR3 DNA sequence: TGTGCCAGCAGGGTGACTAGCGGGAGGGGGACAGATACGCAGTATTTT. The rearrangement uses TRBV6-5 and TRBJ2-3; 14 bases agree with TRBD2. The V and J ends lost 6 bases and 3 bases, in that order; junction bases with no gene match: 5. The CDR3 runs to 16 residues. Germline V lookup: CDR1 MNHEY, CDR2 SVGAGI.

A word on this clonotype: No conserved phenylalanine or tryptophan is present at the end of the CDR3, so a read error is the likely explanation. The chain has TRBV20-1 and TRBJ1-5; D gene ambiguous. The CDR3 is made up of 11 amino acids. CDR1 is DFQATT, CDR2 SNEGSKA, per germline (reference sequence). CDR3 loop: CRASRGGYQHL. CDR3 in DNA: TGCAGAGCTAGTCGCGGAGGGTACCAGCATCTT.

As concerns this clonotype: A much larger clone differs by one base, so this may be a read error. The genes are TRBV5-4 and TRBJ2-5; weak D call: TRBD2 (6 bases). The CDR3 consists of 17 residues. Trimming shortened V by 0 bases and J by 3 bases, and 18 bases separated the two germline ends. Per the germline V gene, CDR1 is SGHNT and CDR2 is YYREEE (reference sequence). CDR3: CASSLGRGGASEETQYF. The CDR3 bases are TGTGCCAGCAGCTTGGGCCGGGGCGGGGCATCCGAAGAGACCCAGTACTTC.